This TCR beta chain is drawn from a study of glioma-infiltrating T cells. Study outcomes and limitations: Above-expected tissue-blood divergence occurred in all gliomas, most in low-grade ones. Tissue and blood shared very few CDR3 sequences.

The iRepertoire nested amplicon-rescue multiplex PCR amplified TCR alpha and beta CDR3s from RNA. Tissue mRNA or PBMC total RNA, about 90-450 ng, went into one-step reverse transcription and amplification. TCRdb called the multiplex PCR reads again in MiXCR, with one record for every CDR3 protein. This table holds more than 110,000 distinct CDR3 sequences, roughly two fifths found once. As to this clonotype: Antigen: not known.

The CDR3 contains 16 residues. CDR1 and CDR2 from the germline V gene are LNHDA and SQIVND (reference sequence). With V trimmed by 5 bases and J by 1 base, 6 bases remained unmatched. Sequencing was performed on glioma tissue, nonneoplastic brain tissue, or PBMCs (not recorded which). This chain links TRBV19 with TRBJ2-2, with 8 bases lining up with TRBD2. This receptor was taken from a human donor with low-grade glioma or glioblastoma, undergoing nonglioma brain surgery, or in good health (not recorded which). The CDR3 protein is CASSFQAGVNTGELFF. For the CDR3, the DNA is TGTGCCAGTAGTTTTCAAGCGGGGGTGAACACCGGGGAGCTGTTTTTT.